The sequence of this TCR beta chain was determined in a study of CD8 T cells in Susac syndrome. CDR3 length: 19 amino acids. Deletions cut 0 bases from V and 0 bases from J, with 17 bases between. Germline V lookup: CDR1 LNHNV, CDR2 YYDKDF (reference sequence). CD8+ and CD4+ blood T cells underwent TCR beta sequencing. Those who served as multiple sclerosis controls were treatment-naive patients with stable or active relapsing-remitting disease. FACS was used to enrich TEMRA cells, whereas the CD8+ and CD4+ T cells were obtained by negative isolation. Random-hexamer reverse transcription was applied to roughly 0.5 to 1 ug RNA. The immunoSEQ assay covered 54 Vbeta and 13 Jbeta segments for CDR3. In TCRdb, the immunoSEQ multiplex PCR reads were re-called with MiXCR into one record per CDR3 protein. The sample shows roughly 300,000 distinct CDR3 sequences, 80% to 90% of them seen only once.

The receptor was derived from a human donor with multiple sclerosis. The chain combines TRBV15 with TRBJ2-2, with TRBD2 as a possible D gene (6 bases). The sample taken for sequencing was CD8+ T cells from PBMCs. The CDR3, as DNA: TGTGCCACCAGCAGAGATGCGGGGTGGGAGGTCACGAACACCGGGGAGCTGTTTTTT. Protein: CATSRDAGWEVTNTGELFF.